The rows below give T cell receptor beta chains drawn from one sample of a study of blood T cell repertoires in COVID-19. The repertoire was sequenced with immunoSEQ multiplex PCR; TCRdb's copy has only in-frame clones and lacks some. The sample has over 250,000 clones; 65% to 90% are singletons. Sequencing was performed on peripheral blood. The receptors shown here come from a man between 50 and 59 years old with active or convalescent COVID-19. CDR3s include the opening cysteine and the closing phenylalanine or tryptophan. Fields, in order: CDR3 length, V gene, CDR3 protein.

>14|TRBV7-9
CASTTSGAYNEQFF
>13|TRBV24-1
CATSDPFDYGYTF
>15|TRBV6-5
CASSYSAGATDTQYF
>16|TRBV2
CASRSGTGDGAYEQYF
>16|TRBV19
CASSILPGQGLYEQYF
>15|TRBV6-2/TRBV6-3
CASSYSGQGAYGQYF
>11|TRBV21-1
CASSTGQGQYF
>15|TRBV9
CASSVRDSYNSPLHF
>15|TRBV29-1
CSVLQQSTPRGGYTF
>13|TRBV28
CASNWGTGFGYTF
>13|TRBV6-2/TRBV6-3
CASSYSLANEQFF
>18|TRBV4-1
CASSQVNLRGGGNQPQHF
>13|TRBV19
CASSIPAKLEAFF
>13|TRBV5-1
CASSSTGDRGYTF
>13|TRBV12-3/TRBV12-4
CASSNGPGTEAFF
>15|TRBV5-1
CASSLGGTGDYEQYF
>15|TRBV25-1
CASSENRGIGYGYTF
>13|TRBV2
CASSGGQTETQYF